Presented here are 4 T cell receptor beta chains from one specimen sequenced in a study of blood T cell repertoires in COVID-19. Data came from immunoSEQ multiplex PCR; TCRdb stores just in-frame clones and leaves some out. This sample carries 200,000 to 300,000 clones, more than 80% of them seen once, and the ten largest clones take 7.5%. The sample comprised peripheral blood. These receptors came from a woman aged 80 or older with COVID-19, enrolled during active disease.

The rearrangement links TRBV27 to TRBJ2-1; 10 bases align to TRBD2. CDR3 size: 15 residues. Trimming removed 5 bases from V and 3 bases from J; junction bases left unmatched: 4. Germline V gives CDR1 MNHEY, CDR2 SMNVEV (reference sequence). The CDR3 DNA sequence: TGTGCCAGCAGTCCCCTAGCGGGAGTCTACAATGAGCAGTTCTTC. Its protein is CASSPLAGVYNEQFF.

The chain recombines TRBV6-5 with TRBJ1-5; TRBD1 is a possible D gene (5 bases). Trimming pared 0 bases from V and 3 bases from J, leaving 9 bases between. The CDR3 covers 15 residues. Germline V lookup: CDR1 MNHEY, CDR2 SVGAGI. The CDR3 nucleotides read TGTGCCAGCAGTTACTCACAGGATGACAATCAGCCCCAGCATTTT. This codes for CASSYSQDDNQPQHF.

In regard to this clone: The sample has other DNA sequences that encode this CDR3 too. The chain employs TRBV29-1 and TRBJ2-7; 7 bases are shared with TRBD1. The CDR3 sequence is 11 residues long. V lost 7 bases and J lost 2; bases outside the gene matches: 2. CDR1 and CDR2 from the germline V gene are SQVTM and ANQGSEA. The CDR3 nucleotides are TGCAGCGCGGGACAGACCTACGAGCAGTACTTC. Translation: CSAGQTYEQYF.

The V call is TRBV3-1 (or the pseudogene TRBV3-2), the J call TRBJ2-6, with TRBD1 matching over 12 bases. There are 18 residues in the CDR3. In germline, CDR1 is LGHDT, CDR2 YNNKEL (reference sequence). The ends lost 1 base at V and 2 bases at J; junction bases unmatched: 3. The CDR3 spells CASSQGGQGATGANVLTF. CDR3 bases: TGTGCCAGCAGCCAAGGGGGACAGGGGGCAACTGGGGCCAACGTCCTGACTTTC.